The 13 T cell receptor beta chains listed next were all sequenced from one sample in a study of blood T cell repertoires in COVID-19 (dated by TCRdb to about 2020). Libraries were prepared through the immunoSEQ multiplex PCR assay. TCRdb obtained this table from immuneACCESS and retained in-frame rearrangements with V and J assigned. These tables miss some clones; where compared with another copy, unresolved V genes account for less than half of the shortfall, and the remainder is unexplained. The sample yields some 120,000 clones; roughly nine tenths were counted once. The ten biggest clones cover around 3.8% of the sample. Material: peripheral blood. The receptors derive from a man between 50 and 59 years old with active COVID-19.

The chain carries TRBV14 and TRBJ1-4; 7 nucleotides align to TRBD1. J gave up 3 bases and V 3 bases, and 7 bases lay outside the gene matches. Germline V gene data show CDR1 as SGHDN and CDR2 as FVKESK. This CDR3 has 16 residues. The chain's CDR3 is CASSQVTGRPNEKLFF. DNA for the CDR3: TGTGCCAGCAGCCAGGTGACAGGGCGTCCTAATGAAAAACTGTTTTTT.

The genes are TRBV9 and TRBJ2-3; 8 bases agree with TRBD2. Germline V gene lookup returns CDR1 SGDLS and CDR2 YYNGEE. V shed 3 bases and J 4 bases; nucleotides not matched to a gene: 7. The CDR3 extends over 15 amino acids. CDR3 amino acids: CASSGTGTSPDTQYF. The DNA of the CDR3 is TGTGCCAGCAGCGGGACCGGGACTAGTCCAGATACGCAGTATTTT.

The CDR3 region is CASRRQGDGNQPQHF. The CDR3 bases are TGTGCCAGCAGAAGACAGGGTGACGGCAATCAGCCCCAGCATTTT. The chain recombines TRBV2 with TRBJ1-5; 7 bases align to TRBD1. CDR1 is SNHLY, CDR2 FYNNEI, per germline. J lost 2 bases, V lost 6 bases, and 7 bases had no gene match. The CDR3 is made up of 15 amino acids.

The gene calls are TRBV9 and TRBJ2-1; D is ambiguous. Germline lookup yields CDR1 SGDLS and CDR2 YYNGEE. The CDR3 has 15 residues. V was pared by 0 bases and J by 2 bases, with 9 bases between. The CDR3 DNA sequence: TGTGCCAGCAGCGTAGATCCAGATACCTACAATGAGCAGTTCTTC. Encoded protein: CASSVDPDTYNEQFF.

J is TRBJ2-7 and V is TRBV9; 12 bases are shared with TRBD2. The V segment lost 4 bases and the J segment 0 bases; nucleotides outside the gene matches: 5. The CDR3 runs 16 residues. Germline values: CDR1 SGDLS, CDR2 YYNGEE. The CDR3 coding sequence is TGTGCCAGCAGCACGGGACTAGCGGGCGCCTCCTACGAGCAGTACTTC. It yields the protein CASSTGLAGASYEQYF.

The V call is TRBV6-1, the J call TRBJ1-3, with D tentatively TRBD1 (6 bases). The length of the CDR3 is 14 residues. Trimming left V 3 bases short and J 2 bases short, with 8 bases between. Germline V gene lookup returns CDR1 MNHNS and CDR2 SASEGT. This CDR3 reads CASSDRGTGNTIYF. The CDR3 nucleotides are TGTGCCAGCAGTGACAGGGGAACTGGAAACACCATATATTTT.

The chain recombines TRBV5-4 with TRBJ2-2, with 8 bases fitting TRBD2. CDR1 and CDR2 (germline): SGHNT, YYREEE (reference sequence). The J segment lost 4 bases and the V segment lost 4 bases, leaving 12 bases of the junction unmatched. The CDR3 runs to 17 residues. CDR3 coding DNA: TGTGCCAGCAGCGCCGCCGGGACTAGATCGATCACCGGGGAGCTGTTTTTT. Amino acid sequence: CASSAAGTRSITGELFF.

The genes are TRBV7-2 and TRBJ2-1; TRBD2 aligns across 9 bases. The V segment lost 2 bases and the J segment 7 bases; nucleotides outside the gene matches: 9. Germline CDR1 and CDR2: SGHTA and FQGNSA. This CDR3 contains 16 residues. The CDR3 bases are TGTGCCAGCAGCTTAAGTCACAGCGGGAGGATGAATGAGCAGTTCTTC. Its protein is CASSLSHSGRMNEQFF. The whole variable domain, filled in from reference TRBV7-2 and TRBJ2-1, reads GAGVSQSPSNKVTEKGKDVELRCDPISGHTALYWYRQSLGQGLEFLIYFQGNSAPDKSGLPSDRFSAERTGGSVSTLTIQRTQQEDSAVYLCASSLSHSGRMNEQFFGPGTRLTVL.

The J gene is TRBJ1-5, the V gene TRBV5-1; the D gene is possibly TRBD1 (5 bases). This CDR3 has 18 residues. The V end lost 4 bases, the J end lost 9 bases, and 29 bases lay between the germline ends. Germline assignment: CDR1 SGHRS and CDR2 YFSETQ. The CDR3 sequence is CASSPAGSAGGYGGPQHF. CDR3 nucleotides: TGCGCCAGCAGCCCCGCGGGATCCGCCGGGGGATACGGGGGGCCCCAGCATTTT.

This clone occurred once. The genes are TRBV29-1 and TRBJ1-2; D unclear. From germline, CDR1 is SQVTM and CDR2 ANQGSEA. Trimming stripped 1 base from V and 5 bases from J, with 8 bases between. The CDR3 loop spans 12 amino acids. The CDR3 reads CSVEVAVYGYTF. The CDR3 nucleotides are TGCAGCGTTGAAGTGGCAGTGTATGGCTACACCTTC.

This clone occurred once. The rearrangement joins TRBV5-1 to TRBJ2-7, with 10 bases matching TRBD2. Germline loops: CDR1 SGHRS, CDR2 YFSETQ. J lost 0 bases, V lost 3 bases, and 9 bases had no gene match. CDR3 size: 17 residues. CDR3 bases: TGCGCCAGCAGCTGGGATAGCGGGGGGCAGAGCTCCTACGAGCAGTACTTC. Protein sequence: CASSWDSGGQSSYEQYF.

This rearrangement joins TRBV24-1 to TRBJ2-1; a possible D gene is TRBD1 (5 bases). The germline V gene encodes CDR1 KGHDR and CDR2 SFDVKD. The V gene lost 4 bases and the J gene lost 0 bases, with 15 bases spanning the gap. This CDR3 has 17 amino acids. The CDR3 region has the DNA TGTGCCACCAGTGACCCCATGGGGCGAAGCTCCTACAATGAGCAGTTCTTC. This translates into CATSDPMGRSSYNEQFF.

This chain uses TRBV5-6 with TRBJ1-1, with 7 nucleotides matching TRBD1. V was pared by 4 bases and J by 2 bases, with 8 bases of the junction left unmatched. Germline-derived CDR1 and CDR2 are SGHDT and YYEEEE. The CDR3 is made up of 15 amino acids. CDR3 bases: TGTGCCAGCAGCCCGCCCGGGACAGCAAACACTGAAGCTTTCTTT. Translated: CASSPPGTANTEAFF. The entire variable domain, with the rest obtained from reference TRBV5-6 and TRBJ1-1, is as follows: DAGVTQSPTHLIKTRGQQVTLRCSPKSGHDTVSWYQQALGQGPQFIFQYYEEEERQRGNFPDRFSGHQFPNYSSELNVNALLLGDSALYLCASSPPGTANTEAFFGQGTRLTVV.